The 31 T cell receptor beta chains presented below share a single source sample, sequenced in a study of technical replicates of blood from a few donors. Profiling relied on immunoSEQ multiplex PCR, and the TCRdb table lists in-frame clones only, not all of them. The sample includes about 75,000 clones, roughly 90% seen only once; the top ten take roughly 0.41%. Sequencing was performed on T cells isolated from PBMCs. All receptors derive from a human donor in good health.

The chain carries TRBV29-1 and TRBJ1-5, with a tentative D call TRBD1 (5 bases). The CDR3 runs to 14 residues. The V and J ends lost 5 bases and 4 bases respectively, with 15 bases between them. Per germline, CDR1 SQVTM and CDR2 ANQGSEA. The CDR3 DNA reads as TGCAGCGTTCGCGACAGTGGCTTTAATCAGCCCCAGCATTTT. It is translated as CSVRDSGFNQPQHF.

This clone was observed once. The V and J genes are TRBV9 and TRBJ2-3; 9 nucleotides line up with TRBD2. V dropped 3 bases and J dropped 1; count of bases not matched to a gene: 0. CDR1 SGDLS and CDR2 YYNGEE come from the germline V gene. This CDR3 has 14 amino acids. In DNA, the CDR3 is TGTGCCAGCAGCGGGACTAGCGGCACAGATACGCAGTATTTT. Protein sequence: CASSGTSGTDTQYF.

The chain combines TRBV6-1 with TRBJ2-5, with 9 bases fitting TRBD1. V shed 0 bases, J shed 2 bases, and the junction held 4 bases outside the gene matches. The germline gives CDR1 MNHNS, CDR2 SASEGT. This CDR3 comprises 16 residues. The DNA of the CDR3 is TGTGCCAGCAGTGAAGCAGGGACAGGGTGGCAAGAGACCCAGTACTTC. It codes for CASSEAGTGWQETQYF.

The chain recombines TRBV7-2 with TRBJ2-1; D unclear. The V gene's germline CDR1 is SGHTA and CDR2 FQGNSA. Trimming left V 5 bases short and J 4 bases short, with 12 bases between. CDR3 length: 14 residues. CDR3 region: CASSLITPYNEQFF. The CDR3 DNA is TGTGCCAGCAGCCTAATAACCCCTTACAATGAGCAGTTCTTC.

The gene calls are TRBV5-1 and TRBJ2-5; 7 bases fit TRBD1. The germline CDR1 and CDR2 sequences are SGHRS and YFSETQ. V trimming: 4 bases; J trimming: 4 bases; junction bases outside the gene matches: 7. This CDR3 is 14 amino acids long. The CDR3 DNA is TGCGCCAGCAGCGACAGGGTTGGTGGAGAGACCCAGTACTTC. Its protein is CASSDRVGGETQYF.

V and J are TRBV7-9 and TRBJ1-4, with no clear D. The CDR3 contains 15 residues. The V and J ends lost 1 base and 0 bases respectively, with 6 bases between them. Germline loops: CDR1 SEHNR, CDR2 FQNEAQ (reference sequence). This CDR3 is CASSLGPATNEKLFF. CDR3 bases: TGTGCCAGCAGCTTAGGTCCGGCAACTAATGAAAAACTGTTTTTT.

This clone was counted a few times. The chain joins TRBV19 to TRBJ1-1; possible D gene TRBD1, 6 bases. Germline loops: CDR1 LNHDA, CDR2 SQIVND (reference sequence). The CDR3 covers 14 residues. V lost 5 bases and J lost 1, with 11 bases in between. CDR3 nucleotide sequence: TGTGCCAGTAGTTCACGACAGGAGAACACTGAAGCTTTCTTT. It is translated as CASSSRQENTEAFF.

The chain links TRBV28 to TRBJ1-4; maybe TRBD1 (6 bases). V lost 4 bases, J lost 5 bases, and 11 bases lay in between. Germline-derived CDR1 and CDR2 are MDHEN and SYDVKM. The CDR3 length is 14 residues. The CDR3 here is CASSSGHWNEKLFF. CDR3 in DNA: TGTGCCAGCAGTTCGGGACATTGGAATGAAAAACTGTTTTTT.

The gene calls are TRBV28 and TRBJ1-2, with 7 nucleotides matching TRBD1. This CDR3 region has 15 residues. Unmatched junction bases numbered 12, after V lost 5 bases and J lost 6 bases. Germline CDR1 is MDHEN and CDR2 is SYDVKM. This CDR3 is CASSPPGQLLNGYTF. CDR3 DNA: TGTGCCAGCAGTCCCCCGGGACAGTTATTAAATGGCTACACCTTC.

The genes are TRBV5-6 and TRBJ1-2; D remains unclear. The CDR3 runs 15 residues. Germline CDR1 SGHDT, CDR2 YYEEEE. Trimming cost V 4 bases and J 6 bases, with 19 bases left between them. The DNA of the CDR3 is TGTGCCAGCAGCCCCCCGCAAGGCCTCAGGCATGGCTACACCTTC. Encoded protein: CASSPPQGLRHGYTF.

The rearrangement links TRBV7-3 to TRBJ1-2; unclear D gene. CDR3 length equals 14 residues. The ends were cut back, 0 bases at V and 2 bases at J, with 7 bases in the middle. Germline V CDR1 and CDR2: SGHTA, FQGTGA. The CDR3 is CASSLTPQNYGYTF. CDR3 sequence (DNA): TGTGCCAGCAGCTTAACCCCTCAGAACTATGGCTACACCTTC.

The V and J genes are TRBV28 and TRBJ1-1, with 9 bases matching TRBD1. The CDR3 extends over 18 amino acids. Germline values: CDR1 MDHEN, CDR2 SYDVKM. Losses at the gene ends were 2 bases for V and 4 bases for J; bases not matched to a gene: 14. The CDR3 DNA reads as TGTGCCAGCAGTTTAGGACCGGGACAGGGATGGAGAACCACTGAAGCTTTCTTT. This encodes CASSLGPGQGWRTTEAFF.

CDR3 region: CASSLSRRNTEAFF. The CDR3 bases are TGTGCCAGCAGTTTATCGAGGAGGAACACTGAAGCTTTCTTT. This rearrangement joins TRBV27 to TRBJ1-1; D is uncertain. This CDR3 region has 14 residues. Germline V gives CDR1 MNHEY, CDR2 SMNVEV (reference sequence). The germline V and J ends were trimmed by 0 bases and 1 base, with 6 bases remaining between them.

V is TRBV10-3 and J is TRBJ2-3; TRBD2 matches at 13 bases. Germline trimming cut 2 bases from V and 10 bases from J; bases unmatched to any gene: 6. CDR1 is ENHRY and CDR2 is SYGVKD in the germline V gene. The CDR3 totals 15 residues. Here the CDR3 reads CAISEGGLAGFPQYF. The DNA of the CDR3 is TGTGCCATCAGTGAGGGGGGACTAGCGGGATTTCCGCAGTATTTT.

The rearrangement links TRBV9 to TRBJ2-7; 7 nucleotides align to TRBD2. From germline, CDR1 is SGDLS and CDR2 YYNGEE. CDR3 length: 14 residues. Losses at the gene ends were 4 bases for V and 5 bases for J; bases not matched to a gene: 9. The CDR3 is CASSRYAGANEQYF. For the CDR3, the DNA is TGTGCCAGCAGCCGTTACGCGGGAGCTAACGAGCAGTACTTC. Based on the CDR3 plus reference TRBV9 and TRBJ2-7, the full variable domain is DSGVTQTPKHLITATGQRVTLRCSPRSGDLSVYWYQQSLDQGLQFLIQYYNGEERAKGNILERFSAQQFPDLHSELNLSSLELGDSALYFCASSRYAGANEQYFGPGTRLTVT.

CDR3 protein: CASSGTGGNYGYTF. In DNA form, the CDR3 reads TGTGCCAGCAGTGGGACAGGGGGAAACTATGGCTACACCTTC. This chain uses TRBV6-5 with TRBJ1-2; TRBD1 agrees at 11 bases. The length of the CDR3 is 14 residues. CDR1 is MNHEY and CDR2 is SVGAGI in the germline V gene. V lost 5 bases and J lost 2; bases outside the gene matches: 1.

The CDR3 region has the DNA TGTGCCAGCAGCTCCAATTTGAACACTGAAGCTTTCTTT. Encoded protein: CASSSNLNTEAFF. The genes are TRBV5-6 and TRBJ1-1; D is uncertain. The CDR3 length is 13 residues. V lost 3 bases and J lost 0, with 6 bases in between. CDR1 is SGHDT and CDR2 is YYEEEE in the germline V gene.

The J gene is TRBJ2-1, the V gene TRBV7-2, with 10 bases lining up with TRBD2. CDR1 is SGHTA and CDR2 is FQGNSA in the germline V gene. V lost 1 base, J lost 5 bases, and 11 bases stayed unmatched. The CDR3 sequence is 18 residues long. The CDR3 nucleotides are TGTGCCAGCAGCTTAGTGTTAGGACTAGCGGCACAGAACAATGAGCAGTTCTTC. The encoded protein is CASSLVLGLAAQNNEQFF.

This chain joins TRBV28 and TRBJ2-7; no clear D. V lost 1 base, J lost 2 bases, and 9 bases lay in between. CDR1 is MDHEN and CDR2 is SYDVKM in the germline V gene. The CDR3 has 14 residues. This CDR3 is CASSLFQEAYEQYF. The CDR3 DNA reads as TGTGCCAGCAGTTTATTCCAGGAAGCCTACGAGCAGTACTTC.

The chain combines TRBV7-3 with TRBJ2-7, with TRBD2 matching 9 bases. The trim removed 5 bases at V and 2 bases at J, leaving 13 bases unmatched. The CDR3 length is 17 residues. Germline V gene data show CDR1 as SGHTA and CDR2 as FQGTGA. The CDR3 region has the DNA TGTGCCAGCAGCCCCGAGGGAGCGGGGGGTCGGGCCTACGAGCAGTACTTC. Protein product: CASSPEGAGGRAYEQYF.

The chain joins TRBV2 to TRBJ2-2; D is undetermined. CDR1 is SNHLY and CDR2 is FYNNEI in the germline V gene. The CDR3 extends over 14 amino acids. Between the trimmed V and J ends, which lost 8 bases and 2 bases, there was a span of 12 bases. CDR3 in DNA: TGTGCCAGCGCCCGGCTAGGTAACACCGGGGAGCTGTTTTTT. The encoded protein is CASARLGNTGELFF.

The V and J genes are TRBV11-3 and TRBJ2-7; perhaps TRBD2 as D (6 bases). There are 16 residues in the CDR3. Germline V gene lookup returns CDR1 SGHNT and CDR2 YENEEA. V was shortened by 1 base and J by 1 base, with 14 bases between the two germline ends. The CDR3 DNA is TGTGCCAGCAGCTTAGTGGGCGGGGTACTTTCCTACGAGCAGTACTTC. This sequence encodes CASSLVGGVLSYEQYF.

This rearrangement joins TRBV6-1 to TRBJ2-7, with 8 bases that match TRBD2. After removal of 7 bases from V and 3 bases from J, the junction contained 5 bases not matched to a gene. The CDR3 is 13 amino acids. CDR1 is MNHNS, CDR2 SASEGT, per germline. CDR3 protein: CASKSGLDYEQYF. In DNA, the CDR3 is TGTGCCAGCAAATCGGGACTAGACTACGAGCAGTACTTC.

The CDR3 DNA sequence: TGTGCCAGCAGCCAACCCGACAGCATCGTTCAGGGCTACACCTTC. Translating gives CASSQPDSIVQGYTF. The V gene is TRBV4-2, the J gene TRBJ1-2; tentative D call: TRBD1 (5 bases). V was trimmed by 2 bases and J by 8 bases, leaving 18 bases between them. Germline V CDR1 and CDR2: LGHNA, YNFKEQ. The CDR3 sequence is 15 residues long.

The chain uses TRBV6-5 and TRBJ2-7; a weak D match, TRBD2 (5 bases). The CDR3 contains 14 residues. V lost 5 bases and J lost 2, with 13 bases in between. Germline V gene data show CDR1 as MNHEY and CDR2 as SVGAGI. The CDR3 spells CASSQLGLPYEQYF. Here the CDR3 DNA reads TGTGCCAGCAGTCAATTAGGACTCCCCTACGAGCAGTACTTC.

J is TRBJ1-3 and V is TRBV30; no clear D. Trimming pared 5 bases from V and 1 base from J, leaving 9 bases between. Germline CDR1 and CDR2: GTSNPN and SVGIG (reference sequence). CDR3 size: 13 residues. The CDR3 is CAWESVSGNTIYF. The DNA for the CDR3 is TGTGCCTGGGAAAGCGTGTCTGGAAACACCATATATTTT.

This clone was counted a single time. V and J are TRBV4-1 and TRBJ2-3, with D unclear. Per the germline V gene, CDR1 is MGHRA and CDR2 is YSYEKL. V shed 5 bases and J shed 0 bases, with 18 bases lying between them. The CDR3 runs 17 residues. The CDR3 coding sequence is TGCGCCAGCAGCGCAACCCTTCTCGGCGGTAGCACAGATACGCAGTATTTT. It yields the protein CASSATLLGGSTDTQYF.

About this clone itself: One junction end does not reproduce the germline sequence, and a read error may be involved. The rearrangement links TRBV2 to TRBJ2-3; 12 nucleotides match TRBD2. Germline assignment: CDR1 SNHLY and CDR2 FYNNEI. The CDR3 length is 12 residues. CDR3 DNA sequence: TGTGCCAGCAGTGAAGGTCTAGCGGGAGGGAATTTT. It is translated as CASSEGLAGGNF.

V gene TRBV11-2 combines with J gene TRBJ2-5; 9 bases line up with TRBD2. CDR1 and CDR2 (germline): SGHAT, FQNNGV. The V segment lost 3 bases and the J segment 0 bases; nucleotides outside the gene matches: 5. The CDR3 is made up of 16 amino acids. CDR3 sequence reads: CASSFFLAGYQETQYF. CDR3 in DNA: TGTGCCAGCAGCTTTTTTCTAGCGGGATACCAAGAGACCCAGTACTTC.

This clone was seen a single time. This sequence joins TRBV18 and TRBJ2-7; TRBD2 might be the D (6 bases). The V gene's germline CDR1 is KGHSH and CDR2 LQKENI. This CDR3 comprises 13 residues. The ends were cut back, 6 bases at V and 3 bases at J, with 12 bases in the middle. This chain's CDR3 is CASSEGTSYEQYF. DNA for the CDR3: TGTGCCAGCTCGGAGGGGACGAGCTACGAGCAGTACTTC.

This sequence joins TRBV7-2 and TRBJ2-7; the match to TRBD1 covers 7 bases. V gave up 4 bases and J gave up 2 bases; unmatched junction bases: 8. The CDR3 consists of 15 residues. Germline V gives CDR1 SGHTA, CDR2 FQGNSA. The DNA of the CDR3 is TGTGCCAGCAGCTCTAGACAGGGTGGGACCTACGAGCAGTACTTC. It is translated as CASSSRQGGTYEQYF.